What follows are 6 T cell receptor beta chains derived from one specimen sequenced in a study. Each CDR3 protein is one row after TCRdb ran MiXCR on the 5' RACE reads. Here the sample spans about 60,000 distinct CDR3 sequences, approximately 29% being singletons. Material: tumor-infiltrating naive CD4+ T cells sorted from the breast tumor. Sample subset: naive CD4+ T cells, CD4+CD45RA+CD25-. The receptors stem from a female donor with breast cancer.

This clonotype has ten or more counts. This chain connects TRBV5-1 to TRBJ2-5, with 10 bases lining up with TRBD1. CDR3 length: 17 amino acids. Losses at the gene ends were 4 bases for V and 2 bases for J; bases not matched to a gene: 11. Looked up from germline, CDR1 is SGHRS and CDR2 is YFSETQ. CDR3 amino acids: CASSHEGSGQGQETQYF. CDR3 in DNA: TGCGCCAGCAGCCACGAGGGTTCGGGACAGGGGCAAGAGACCCAGTACTTC.

Notes on this clonotype: Given a much more abundant clone one base away, this may be a read error. The chain carries TRBV6-5 and TRBJ1-5; D gene unclear. The germline CDR1 and CDR2 sequences are MNHEY and SVGAGI. There are 14 residues in the CDR3. CDR3 residues: CTSSPLDSNQPQHF. The CDR3 DNA is TGTACCAGCAGCCCCCTCGACAGCAATCAGCCCCAGCATTTT.

The J gene is TRBJ2-5, the V gene TRBV7-9, with TRBD2 as a possible D gene (5 bases). The CDR3 extends over 15 amino acids. Per germline, CDR1 SEHNR and CDR2 FQNEAQ (reference sequence). The V and J ends lost 4 bases and 5 bases respectively, with 17 bases between them. Written as DNA, the CDR3 is TGTGCCAGCAGCTCCAACGCGGGCGTATGGGAGACCCAGTACTTC. Protein sequence: CASSSNAGVWETQYF.

This clonotype has more than one count but fewer than ten. The chain joins TRBV7-2 to TRBJ2-4; D unresolved. Per germline, CDR1 SGHTA and CDR2 FQGNSA. Trimming took 6 bases from V and 4 from J, leaving 13 bases between them. This CDR3 spans 14 amino acids. In DNA, the CDR3 is TGTGCCAGCAGATTTGACACAGTGAAAAACATTCAGTACTTC. Its translation is CASRFDTVKNIQYF.

This clonotype appeared a few times. This chain uses TRBV6-1 with TRBJ1-1, with TRBD1 as a possible D gene (6 bases). Trimming removed 1 base at V and 6 bases at J, with 15 bases between. The CDR3 totals 15 residues. Germline V CDR1 and CDR2: MNHNS, SASEGT. CDR3 in amino acids: CASSEGTARTAEAFF. In DNA form, the CDR3 reads TGTGCCAGCAGTGAAGGGACAGCCCGGACCGCTGAAGCTTTCTTT.

This clonotype was observed once. The rearrangement links TRBV2 to TRBJ1-1; weak D call: TRBD1 (5 bases). The CDR3 length is 16 residues. Germline values: CDR1 SNHLY, CDR2 FYNNEI. The germline V and J ends were trimmed by 5 bases and 2 bases, with 18 bases remaining between them. The CDR3 nucleotides are TGTGCCAGCAGTTATAACCCTCCGGGACCCAACACTGAAGCTTTCTTT. Its translation: CASSYNPPGPNTEAFF.